The rows below give T cell receptor beta chains drawn from one sample of a study of T cell changes during pregnancy in multiple sclerosis. TCRdb's table, derived via immunoSEQ multiplex PCR, lists solely in-frame clones and lacks some. The table includes about 70,000 clones, 80% to 95% detected once. Here the sequenced sample was CD8+ T cells from peripheral blood mononuclear cells, taken in the third trimester of pregnancy. The receptor set was obtained from a female donor in good health, enrolled as a control in a pregnancy study. The CDR3 runs from the conserved cysteine through the conserved F or W. D genes are given only for firm matches. Rows give clone size only sometimes, using once, few, many, or a class for an expanded clone.

TRBJ1-2 | TRBV9 | TRBD1 | . | CASSIGDSVNYGYTF | TGTGCCAGCAGCATCGGGGACAGCGTAAACTATGGCTACACCTTC
TRBJ1-5 | TRBV6-5 | . | once | CASSYSQGTNQPQHF | TGTGCCAGCAGTTACTCACAGGGTACTAATCAGCCCCAGCATTTT
TRBJ1-3 | TRBV4-3 | . | . | CASSQDRAGLSSGNTIYF | TGCGCCAGCAGCCAAGATCGGGCAGGACTTTCCTCTGGAAACACCATATATTTT
TRBJ1-1 | TRBV4-3 | TRBD1 | . | CASSQGTGAFF | TGCGCCAGCAGCCAAGGGACAGGGGCTTTCTTT
TRBJ2-7 | TRBV27 | . | . | CASNPPGSYEQYF | TGTGCCAGCAACCCTCCCGGCTCCTACGAGCAGTACTTC
TRBJ1-4 | TRBV27 | TRBD1 | . | CASRVGQGAANEKLFF | TGTGCCAGCAGGGTGGGACAGGGGGCAGCTAATGAAAAACTGTTTTTT
TRBJ2-2 | TRBV19 | TRBD2 | once | CAGGAGGVTGELFF | TGTGCCGGGGGTGCGGGGGGGGTCACCGGGGAGCTGTTTTTT
TRBJ1-2 | TRBV7-3 | . | . | CASSTTGFEGYTF | TGTGCCAGCAGCACTACAGGGTTTGAGGGCTACACCTTC
TRBJ1-6 | TRBV7-8 | TRBD1 | . | CASSLALKGTGGPSPLHF | TGTGCCAGCAGCTTAGCGCTAAAAGGGACAGGGGGACCTTCACCCCTCCACTTT
TRBJ1-5 | TRBV18 | . | . | CASSPPRIGAEANQPQHF | TGTGCCAGCTCACCACCGAGGATTGGTGCGGAAGCCAATCAGCCCCAGCATTTT
TRBJ1-1 | TRBV7-7 | . | . | CASSPPGRENTEAFF | TGTGCTAGCAGCCCCCCTGGACGGGAGAACACTGAAGCTTTCTTT
TRBJ1-1 | TRBV6-5 | . | . | CASKPGGLATEAFF | TGTGCCAGCAAACCCGGTGGGCTGGCGACTGAAGCTTTCTTT
TRBJ2-6 | TRBV7-9 | . | . | CASSVPRQASGANVLTF | TGTGCCAGCAGCGTCCCGAGACAGGCCTCTGGGGCCAACGTCCTGACTTTC
TRBJ2-7 | TRBV29-1 | TRBD2 | . | CSVEDPAGSYEQYF | TGCAGCGTTGAAGATCCAGCGGGGTCCTACGAGCAGTACTTC
TRBJ2-1 | TRBV7-3 | . | . | CASSLTGPPGDEQFF | TGTGCCAGCAGCTTAACAGGGCCACCGGGGGATGAGCAGTTCTTC
TRBJ2-2 | TRBV6-5 | . | . | CASSSRDFTAGELFF | TGTGCCAGCAGTAGCAGGGATTTTACGGCCGGGGAGCTGTTTTTT
TRBJ1-2 | TRBV11-2 | TRBD1 | . | CASSKRQGAPNYGYTF | TGTGCCAGCAGCAAACGACAGGGGGCGCCTAACTATGGCTATACCTTC
TRBJ1-2 | TRBV7-2 | TRBD1 | . | CASSATGTGLSDGYTF | TGTGCCAGCAGCGCAACCGGGACAGGGTTAAGTGATGGCTACACCTTC
TRBJ2-7 | TRBV27 | TRBD1 | . | CASRQHTGVYEQYF | TGTGCCAGCAGACAACATACAGGGGTATACGAGCAGTACTTC
TRBJ2-1 | TRBV27 | TRBD2 | once | CASRRGGGANEQFF | TGTGCCAGCAGAAGGGGCGGGGGGGCGAATGAGCAGTTCTTC
TRBJ2-7 | TRBV15 | . | . | CATSATQGSPYEQYF | TGTGCCACCAGCGCCACACAGGGCTCACCCTACGAGCAGTACTTC
TRBJ1-1 | TRBV27 | . | . | CASNAGVVNTEAFF | TGTGCCAGCAATGCGGGGGTTGTGAACACTGAAGCTTTCTTT
TRBJ2-5 | TRBV5-4 | TRBD2 | . | CASSLGGLAEETQYF | TGTGCCAGCAGCTTGGGGGGACTAGCTGAGGAGACCCAGTACTTC
TRBJ1-2 | TRBV29-1 | . | . | CSVYDLGGGGGTF | TGCAGCGTTTACGATCTGGGAGGCGGGGGAGGCACCTTC
TRBJ1-4 | TRBV6-6 | . | . | CASSYPGVGEKLFF | TGTGCCAGCAGCTACCCGGGGGTTGGTGAAAAACTGTTTTTT
TRBJ2-7 | TRBV6-5 | TRBD1 | . | CASSSSGTGVYEQYF | TGTGCCAGCAGTTCCAGCGGGACAGGGGTTTACGAGCAGTACTTC